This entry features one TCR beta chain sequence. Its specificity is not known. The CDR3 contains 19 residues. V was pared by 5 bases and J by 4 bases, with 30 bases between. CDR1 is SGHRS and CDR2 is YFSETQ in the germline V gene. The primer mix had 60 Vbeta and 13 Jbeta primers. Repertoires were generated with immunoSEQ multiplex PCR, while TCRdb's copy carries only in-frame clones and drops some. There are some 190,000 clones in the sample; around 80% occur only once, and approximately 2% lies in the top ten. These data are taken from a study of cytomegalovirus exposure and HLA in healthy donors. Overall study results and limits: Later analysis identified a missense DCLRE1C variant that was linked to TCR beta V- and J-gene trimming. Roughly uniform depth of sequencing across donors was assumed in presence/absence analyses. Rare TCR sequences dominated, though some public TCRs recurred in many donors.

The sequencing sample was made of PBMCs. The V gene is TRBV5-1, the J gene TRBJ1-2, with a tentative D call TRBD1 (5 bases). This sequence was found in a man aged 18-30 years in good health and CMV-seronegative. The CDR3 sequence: CASRGNRGLPEHHFYGYTF. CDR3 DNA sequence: TGCGCCAGCAGGGGGAATAGGGGCCTACCGGAACACCACTTCTATGGCTACACCTTC.